This record covers a single TCR beta chain. Its specificity is not known. PCR was performed using 60 Vbeta and 13 Jbeta primers. In the study's own analysis: Unique TCR beta chains numbered around 75 million in a later analysis, with about 11 million shared. Assay: immunoSEQ multiplex PCR; the TCRdb copy retains only in-frame clones and omits some. Clonal size and the V and J genes are those of that table, whereas D and trimming came from the DNA. The sample yields some 140,000 clones, roughly 83% seen once. The source of the sample is a study of cytomegalovirus exposure and HLA in healthy donors. Deletions cut 2 bases from V and 0 bases from J, with 8 bases between. Germline loops: CDR1 GTSNPN, CDR2 SVGIG (reference sequence). The length of the CDR3 is 14 residues. Study observations and caveats: Altogether, about 160 TCR beta chains were recorded as cytomegalovirus-associated. The only immune exposure information that was available was CMV serostatus.

This receptor was obtained from a female donor in good health and CMV-seronegative. Sequenced sample: PBMCs. This chain links TRBV30 with TRBJ1-3; D is unresolved. CDR3 sequence: CAWSPGVSGNTIYF. The CDR3 DNA is TGTGCCTGGAGTCCGGGTGTCTCTGGAAACACCATATATTTT.